Listed below are T cell receptor beta chains from one sample, sequenced in a study of shared clonotypes between healthy human individuals. Sequenced by immunoSEQ multiplex PCR; TCRdb stores in-frame clones only, minus some. The sample shows 2 million to 2.5 million clones, around 90% of them seen only once. Material for sequencing was naive CD4+ T cells from PBMCs. These receptors were collected from a man younger than 35 in good health. Some clones in this sample may be carry-over from other donors' samples. Both conserved end residues are part of each CDR3. A D gene is named only where the DNA matches it firmly. The size entry is marked missing in some rows and otherwise reads once, few, many or a size class.

cdr3_length j_call d_call clone_size v_call cdr3_nt cdr3_aa
15 TRBJ2-1 TRBD2 NA TRBV7-9 TGTGCCAGCAGCTTAGCTAGCGGGGGGGTTAATGAGCAGTTCTTC CASSLASGGVNEQFF
12 TRBJ1-2 TRBD1 NA TRBV29-1 TGCAGCGCCCGGACAGGGAACTATGGCTACACCTTC CSARTGNYGYTF
13 TRBJ2-5 NA NA TRBV10-1 TGCGCCAGCAGTGACAGGGAAGAGGAGACCCAGTACTTC CASSDREEETQYF
17 TRBJ2-1 TRBD1 NA TRBV9 TGTGCCAGCAGCCCAGGACAGGGGGCGCTGATCTACAATGAGCAGTTCTTC CASSPGQGALIYNEQFF
15 TRBJ2-7 NA NA TRBV6-1 TGTGCCAGCAGTGCCCGATCCCGAGGGGCCTACGAGCAGTACTTC CASSARSRGAYEQYF
14 TRBJ2-7 TRBD1 NA TRBV14 TGTGCCAGCAGCCACCCGGGACAGGCGCGCGAGCAGTACTTC CASSHPGQAREQYF
14 TRBJ2-1 TRBD2 once TRBV5-1 TGCGCCAGCAGTTGGGCTAGCGGGAGCAATGAGCAGTTCTTC CASSWASGSNEQFF
14 TRBJ2-3 TRBD2 NA TRBV7-2 TGTGCCAGCAGCTCTCGACGGGAGGGAGATACGCAGTATTTT CASSSRREGDTQYF
13 TRBJ2-3 NA NA TRBV28 TGTGCCAGCACGACCCCCGAGCGGTATACGCAGTATTTT CASTTPERYTQYF
13 TRBJ2-1 NA NA TRBV10-3 TGTGCCATCAGTGACCCAACTAGAACTGAGCAGTTCTTC CAISDPTRTEQFF
15 TRBJ1-3 NA NA TRBV19 TGTGCCAGTACTCGGAGAAGTTTGCCTGGAAACACCATATATTTT CASTRRSLPGNTIYF
13 TRBJ1-1 NA NA TRBV11-3 TGTGCCAGCAGCGTACACATGAACACTGAAGCTTTCTTT CASSVHMNTEAFF
14 TRBJ1-4 TRBD1 NA TRBV29-1 TGCAGCGTTGCCCGGACAGGTCGGGATGAAAAACTGTTTTTT CSVARTGRDEKLFF
14 TRBJ2-5 NA NA TRBV7-2 TGTGCCAGCAGCTCATTCATACCAAGAGAGACCCAGTACTTC CASSSFIPRETQYF
17 TRBJ2-3 TRBD2 NA TRBV10-3 TGTGCCATCGGTTCGACTAGCGGGAGAATCGGCACAGATACGCAGTATTTT CAIGSTSGRIGTDTQYF
19 TRBJ2-3 TRBD2 NA TRBV5-8 TGTGCCAGCAGATACGGCCTCCGACTAGCGGGCCTTAGCACAGATACGCAGTATTTT CASRYGLRLAGLSTDTQYF
15 TRBJ2-1 TRBD2 NA TRBV5-4 TGTGCCAGCAGCTCCTCTAGCGGGAGGGCGTATGAGCAGTTCTTC CASSSSSGRAYEQFF
15 TRBJ2-7 NA NA TRBV18 TGTGCCAGCTCACCAGAGGGCAGTATCTCCTACGAGCAGTACTTC CASSPEGSISYEQYF
14 TRBJ2-1 NA NA TRBV6-1 TGTGCCAGCAGGCCTCGAGGCTCCTACAATGAGCAGTTCTTC CASRPRGSYNEQFF
14 TRBJ2-2 NA NA TRBV11-3 TGTGCCAGCAGCTTAGAGAAGAACACCGGGGAGCTGTTTTTT CASSLEKNTGELFF
13 TRBJ2-5 NA NA TRBV5-1 TGCGCCAGCAGCCCCCCTAGCAGCGAGACCCAGTACTTC CASSPPSSETQYF
15 TRBJ2-1 NA NA TRBV9 TGTGCCAGCAGCCCGCTAGGGGGCTCCTACAATGAGCAGTTCTTC CASSPLGGSYNEQFF
14 TRBJ2-5 TRBD1 NA TRBV5-1 TGCGCCAGCAGCTTACTTGACAGGGCAGAGACCCAGTACTTC CASSLLDRAETQYF
15 TRBJ2-5 TRBD2 NA TRBV5-1 TGCGCCAGCAGCTTGGAACTAGCGGGGGCCGAGACCCAGTACTTC CASSLELAGAETQYF
17 TRBJ2-2 TRBD1 NA TRBV13 TGTGCCAGCAGCCCACGGGCCACAGGGGTGAACACCGGGGAGCTGTTTTTT CASSPRATGVNTGELFF
15 TRBJ2-2 NA NA TRBV5-1 TGCGCCAGCAGATTGGGACAACGGCCCACCGGGGAGCTGTTTTTT CASRLGQRPTGELFF
15 TRBJ2-3 TRBD2 NA TRBV27 TGTGCCAGCAGGGTGGGACTAGCGGGAGTTGATACGCAGTATTTT CASRVGLAGVDTQYF
13 TRBJ2-5 NA NA TRBV7-2 TGTGCCAGCAGCTTTCCAGCGGAAGAGACCCAGTACTTC CASSFPAEETQYF
14 TRBJ1-1 NA NA TRBV5-1 TGCGCCAGCAGCTTGGAGGCAGGGCTCACTGAAGCTTTCTTT CASSLEAGLTEAFF
15 TRBJ2-7 TRBD1 few TRBV6-1 TGTGCCAGCAGGGGGGACAGGGTCCGCCGCTACGAGCAGTACTTC CASRGDRVRRYEQYF
13 TRBJ2-7 TRBD1 NA TRBV2 TGTGCCAGCTCGGGGACAGGGAACTACGAGCAGTACTTC CASSGTGNYEQYF
14 TRBJ2-1 NA NA TRBV5-4 TGTGCCAGCAGCCCGACCGGAACCTACAATGAGCAGTTCTTC CASSPTGTYNEQFF
13 TRBJ1-3 TRBD1 NA TRBV9 TGTGCCAGCAGCGCGACAGGGGTTAGCACCATATATTTT CASSATGVSTIYF
15 TRBJ2-7 NA NA TRBV6-1 TGTGCCAGCAGTGAAGGGGCCGGGGACCCCTACGAGCAGTACTTC CASSEGAGDPYEQYF
16 TRBJ2-3 TRBD2 once TRBV12-5 TGTGCTAGTGGTTCGTGGACTAGCGGGAGGGCAGATACGCAGTATTTT CASGSWTSGRADTQYF
14 TRBJ2-5 NA NA TRBV7-9 TGTGCCAGCAGCTTAGCAAGGGGAGCGGAGACCCAGTACTTC CASSLARGAETQYF
14 TRBJ2-1 NA NA TRBV28 TGTGCCAGCAGCCCTAGGCGCTCCTACAATGAGCAGTTCTTC CASSPRRSYNEQFF
14 TRBJ1-2 NA NA TRBV19 TGTGCCAGTAGTCCACTAGGGGACAACTATGGCTACACCTTC CASSPLGDNYGYTF
16 TRBJ2-3 TRBD1 NA TRBV14 TGTGCCAGCAGCCAACTCGTGGGACAGGGCACAGATACGCAGTATTTT CASSQLVGQGTDTQYF
12 TRBJ2-2 TRBD2 NA TRBV19 TGTGCCAGTCAGGGACTAGTCAGGGAGCTGTTTTTT CASQGLVRELFF
16 TRBJ1-3 NA NA TRBV19 TGTGCCAGTAGTATGCAGGGACTGGTTTCTGGAAACACCATATATTTT CASSMQGLVSGNTIYF
15 TRBJ2-1 TRBD2 NA TRBV7-3 TGTGCCAGCAGCTTAGGCCTAGCGGGAAACAATGAGCAGTTCTTC CASSLGLAGNNEQFF
16 TRBJ1-3 NA NA TRBV5-1 TGCGCCAGCAGCAGGGACGGACCGAGCTCTGGAAACACCATATATTTT CASSRDGPSSGNTIYF
13 TRBJ2-7 NA NA TRBV7-9 TGTGCCAGCAGTCATATTCCCGCCCACGAGCAGTACTTC CASSHIPAHEQYF
17 TRBJ1-3 NA NA TRBV11-2 TGTGCCAGCAGCTTAAGGCCGCTAGGAGGGGACGGAAACACCATATATTTT CASSLRPLGGDGNTIYF
13 TRBJ1-5 NA NA TRBV4-2 TGTGCCAGCAGCCGACAACTCAATCAGCCCCAGCATTTT CASSRQLNQPQHF
16 TRBJ1-5 TRBD1 NA TRBV5-6 TGTGCCAGCAGTCGGATCGGCAGGGGACAGTGGGAGCCCCAGCATTTT CASSRIGRGQWEPQHF
16 TRBJ2-1 NA once TRBV10-1 TGCGCCAGCAGCGAACACGGTATGAGCTCCTACAATGAGCAGTTCTTC CASSEHGMSSYNEQFF
15 TRBJ2-7 TRBD2 NA TRBV5-8 TGTGCCAGCAGCTTGGGAGCGGGAGGGCTTTACGAGCAGTACTTC CASSLGAGGLYEQYF
15 TRBJ1-5 NA NA TRBV7-8 TGTGCCAGCAGCTTCTCTAACAACAGAAATCAGCCCCAGCATTTT CASSFSNNRNQPQHF
16 TRBJ2-2 TRBD2 once TRBV5-1 TGCGCCAGCAGCTTGGCTGTAGCGGGAGGCACCGGGGAGCTGTTTTTT CASSLAVAGGTGELFF
13 TRBJ2-7 TRBD1 NA TRBV28 TGTGCCAGCAGCCCGGGACAGGGCTACGAGCAGTACTTC CASSPGQGYEQYF
14 TRBJ1-5 NA NA TRBV6-5 TGTGCCAGCAGTTACTATCCTGCAGGGACACCCCAGCATTTT CASSYYPAGTPQHF
16 TRBJ1-2 NA NA TRBV27 TGTGCCAGCCGCAATAGTCCCCCTGGGGGTAACTATGGCTACACCTTC CASRNSPPGGNYGYTF
14 TRBJ1-2 NA NA TRBV5-1 TGCGCCAGCAGCTCCCAGGGCCCTAACTATGGCTACACCTTC CASSSQGPNYGYTF